Here is one T cell receptor beta chain with its context. This record belongs to a study of read filtering for tumor transcriptome and immune sequencing. Study-level information: Among patients, approximately 16 were male and around 15 female, aged about 45 to 90 (mean roughly 63). Fewer than 10 patients were R-ISS I, approximately 15 were R-ISS II, six or seven were R-ISS III.

The CDR3 has 18 amino acids. Germline values: CDR1 MNHEY, CDR2 SVGAGI. V lost 0 bases and J lost 5, with 22 bases in between. From roughly 400 ng of RNA, a library with molecular barcoded alpha/delta and beta/gamma adaptors was made. TCRdb re-called the reads with MiXCR, one entry per CDR3 protein. In the table there are about 130,000 distinct CDR3 sequences, less than 15% of which are singletons. This TCR came from a donor at least 40 years old with multiple myeloma. Sequencing input: a population of CD138-negative cells sorted from bone marrow. The chain links TRBV6-5 to TRBJ2-5; tentative D call: TRBD1 (5 bases). The CDR3 DNA sequence: TGTGCCAGCAGTTACTCATATGAGGACATAAGGGCAAGGGAGACCCAGTACTTC. Protein product: CASSYSYEDIRARETQYF.